This TCR beta chain was captured in a study of CD8+CD57+ T cells in acquired aplastic anemia. Deletions cut 7 bases from V and 6 bases from J, with 10 bases between. The CDR3 is 12 residues long. Genomic DNA provided the template from which TCR beta VDJ and CDR3 profiles were obtained. TCRdb fed the reads into MiXCR, producing one record per CDR3 protein. The data hold 100,000 to 150,000 distinct CDR3 sequences, with less than 45% observed a single time. Ten or more counts support this clonotype. The V and J genes are TRBV12-3 or TRBV12-4 and TRBJ2-1; no clear D. Input material: sorted CD4+, CD8+, or CD8+CD57+ T cells (not recorded which) from PBMCs. This TCR derives from a human donor in good health, serving as a control. The CDR3, as DNA: TGTGCCAGCAAAGATTGGGGCAATGAGCAGTTCTTC. Residues: CASKDWGNEQFF.